These 21 T cell receptor beta chains share one sample of origin, sequenced in a study of blood T cell repertoires in COVID-19. The protocol was immunoSEQ multiplex PCR, while the TCRdb copy is restricted to in-frame clones and leaves out a portion. The sample lists about 24,000 clones; around 69% were seen once. What was sequenced was peripheral blood. These receptor sequences come from a human donor in a cohort sampled during active or convalescent COVID-19.

The chain couples TRBV6-6 to TRBJ2-3; a possible D gene is TRBD1 (6 bases). This CDR3 comprises 15 residues. V dropped 5 bases and J dropped 1 base, with 13 bases sitting between them. Per the germline V gene, CDR1 is MNHNY and CDR2 is SVGAGI (reference sequence). The CDR3 DNA is TGTGCCAGCAGTCCCTTATACAGGGGCACAGATACGCAGTATTTT. It is translated as CASSPLYRGTDTQYF.

The gene calls are TRBV18 and TRBJ2-2, with 7 bases that match TRBD2. The germline gives CDR1 KGHSH, CDR2 LQKENI. With V trimmed by 2 bases and J by 6 bases, 6 bases remained unmatched. The CDR3 covers 15 residues. CDR3 sequence: CASSPSGVSAGELFF. In DNA form, the CDR3 reads TGTGCCAGCTCACCAAGCGGGGTGTCCGCCGGGGAGCTGTTTTTT.

The V gene is TRBV11-2, the J gene TRBJ2-5, with 11 bases matching TRBD2. CDR3 length equals 15 residues. The germline CDR1 and CDR2 sequences are SGHAT and FQNNGV. The trim removed 5 bases at V and 4 bases at J, leaving 6 bases unmatched. CDR3 DNA sequence: TGTGCCAGCAGCCCCGGGACTAGCGGTCCAGAGACCCAGTACTTC. Its protein is CASSPGTSGPETQYF.

Judged by abundance, this clone is medium-sized. The chain links TRBV19 to TRBJ1-5; D gene uncertain. This CDR3 region has 13 residues. Trimming pared 6 bases from V and 5 bases from J, leaving 11 bases between. In germline, CDR1 is LNHDA, CDR2 SQIVND (reference sequence). CDR3 nucleotides: TGTGCCAGTAGAGACACCGTAGATCAGCCCCAGCATTTT. The encoded protein is CASRDTVDQPQHF.

The V and J genes are TRBV6-2 or TRBV6-3 and TRBJ1-2; D is ambiguous. Germline V CDR1 and CDR2: MNHEY, SVGEGT. CDR3 length: 13 residues. V lost 6 bases and J lost 8, with 16 bases in between. The CDR3 protein is CASSLEGGRGYTF. In nucleotides, the CDR3 is TGTGCCAGCAGCCTCGAGGGCGGACGGGGCTACACCTTC.

The rearrangement joins TRBV2 to TRBJ2-4, with TRBD1 matching 9 bases. The ends lost 4 bases at V and 3 bases at J; junction bases unmatched: 7. Germline V gene data show CDR1 as SNHLY and CDR2 as FYNNEI. The CDR3 loop spans 16 amino acids. Here the CDR3 reads CASSGGQGLVKNIQYF. DNA for the CDR3: TGTGCCAGCAGTGGGGGACAGGGTCTAGTCAAAAACATTCAGTACTTC.

V usage is TRBV20-1 and J usage is TRBJ1-2; D is ambiguous. Germline V lookup: CDR1 DFQATT, CDR2 SNEGSKA (reference sequence). The CDR3 extends over 11 amino acids. The V end lost 1 base, the J end lost 8 bases, and 8 bases lay between the germline ends. CDR3 nucleotides: TGCAGTGCTAGAGTAGTGCCAGGCTACACCTTC. It is translated as CSARVVPGYTF.

Only a few counts were recorded for this clone. The CDR3 sequence is CARLGGGREGYTF. The DNA for the CDR3 is TGTGCCAGACTAGGGGGCGGAAGGGAAGGCTACACCTTC. The rearrangement joins TRBV2 to TRBJ1-2; 7 nucleotides match TRBD1. The CDR3 loop spans 13 amino acids. In germline, CDR1 is SNHLY, CDR2 FYNNEI. Trimming removed 9 bases from V and 8 bases from J; junction bases left unmatched: 12.

This clone was detected only a few times. This CDR3 is also generated by other DNA sequences in the sample. The rearrangement links TRBV27 to TRBJ1-5; 7 bases match TRBD1. V gave up 0 bases and J gave up 4 bases; unmatched junction bases: 0. This CDR3 is built from 14 residues. Looked up from germline, CDR1 is MNHEY and CDR2 is SMNVEV (reference sequence). The CDR3 bases are TGTGCCAGCAGTTTATCGACAGGGAATCAGCCCCAGCATTTT. It is translated as CASSLSTGNQPQHF.

This clone showed up many times. The chain employs TRBV18 and TRBJ2-7, with D possibly matching TRBD1 (6 bases). CDR3 length equals 14 residues. The germline CDR1 and CDR2 sequences are KGHSH and LQKENI. The germline V and J ends were trimmed by 6 bases and 5 bases, with 17 bases remaining between them. The CDR3, as DNA: TGTGCCAGCTCTACAGGGTATCCTCCCCACGAGCAGTACTTC. Its protein is CASSTGYPPHEQYF. The variable domain in full, with the rest retrieved from reference TRBV18 and TRBJ2-7, is NAGVMQNPRHLVRRRGQEARLRCSPMKGHSHVYWYRQLPEEGLKFMVYLQKENIIDESGMPKERFSAEFPKEGPSILRIQQVVRGDSAAYFCASSTGYPPHEQYFGPGTRLTVT.

This clone was seen a handful of times. This CDR3 reads CASSERGLRDTIYF. CDR3 nucleotides: TGCGCCAGCAGTGAACGCGGGCTTCGGGACACCATATATTTT. The rearrangement joins TRBV10-1 to TRBJ1-3; no clear D gene. CDR1 WNHNN and CDR2 SYGVQD come from the germline V gene (reference sequence). The length of the CDR3 is 14 residues. Trimming pared 3 bases from V and 8 bases from J, leaving 14 bases between.

As DNA, the CDR3 is TGCAGCGTTCGAAAGAGTCTCCAAGAGACCCAGTACTTC. Protein sequence: CSVRKSLQETQYF. The chain combines TRBV29-1 with TRBJ2-5, with D hard to call. CDR1 SQVTM and CDR2 ANQGSEA come from the germline V gene. Trimming cost V 5 bases and J 1 base, with 11 bases left between them. The CDR3 covers 13 residues.

The V gene is TRBV27, the J gene TRBJ2-4; 9 nucleotides align to TRBD1. The length of the CDR3 is 17 residues. Losses at the gene ends were 4 bases for V and 2 bases for J; bases not matched to a gene: 9. Germline V gene lookup returns CDR1 MNHEY and CDR2 SMNVEV (reference sequence). As DNA, the CDR3 is TGTGCCAGCAGTTCCCCCCGTGACAGGGGGACCAAAAACATTCAGTACTTC. Encoded protein: CASSSPRDRGTKNIQYF.

This chain connects TRBV5-6 to TRBJ2-4; 9 bases map to TRBD1. The CDR3 extends over 14 amino acids. Germline V gene lookup returns CDR1 SGHDT and CDR2 YYEEEE. The ends lost 4 bases at V and 9 bases at J; junction bases unmatched: 8. CDR3: CASSPGDRVFIQYF. The DNA of the CDR3 is TGTGCCAGCAGCCCTGGGGACAGGGTGTTCATTCAGTACTTC.

The J gene is TRBJ1-5, the V gene TRBV28; 7 bases are a match to TRBD1. The J segment lost 2 bases and the V segment lost 6 bases, leaving 13 bases of the junction unmatched. From germline, CDR1 is MDHEN and CDR2 SYDVKM. The CDR3 length is 17 residues. The CDR3 here is CASRTRQGWGRNQPQHF. The CDR3 DNA is TGTGCCAGCAGGACGAGACAGGGTTGGGGTCGCAATCAGCCCCAGCATTTT.

A few counts support this clone. The chain links TRBV15 to TRBJ1-4, with D maybe TRBD1 (5 bases). This CDR3 contains 14 residues. Germline V gene lookup returns CDR1 LNHNV and CDR2 YYDKDF (reference sequence). Deletions cut 1 base from V and 7 bases from J, with 10 bases between. The CDR3 reads CATSRAGIPEKLFF. CDR3 nucleotide sequence: TGTGCCACCAGCAGAGCAGGGATTCCTGAAAAACTGTTTTTT. Together with reference TRBV15 and TRBJ1-4, the CDR3 gives the full variable domain: DAMVIQNPRYQVTQFGKPVTLSCSQTLNHNVMYWYQQKSSQAPKLLFHYYDKDFNNEADTPDNFQSRRPNTSFCFLDIRSPGLGDTAMYLCATSRAGIPEKLFFGSGTQLSVL.

This clone was seen more than once but under ten times. The V gene is TRBV28, the J gene TRBJ1-2; D unresolved. Germline V gives CDR1 MDHEN, CDR2 SYDVKM. The V and J ends lost 6 bases and 5 bases respectively, with 10 bases between them. This CDR3 has 12 residues. The CDR3 DNA sequence: TGTGCCAGCAGCCCCAGCGAGTATGGCTACACCTTC. Translating gives CASSPSEYGYTF.

J is TRBJ1-5 and V is TRBV7-8, with D perhaps TRBD1 (5 bases). The V end was cut by 1 base, the J end by 6 bases, with 13 bases between. The germline V gene has CDR1 SGHVS and CDR2 FQNEAQ. The CDR3 loop spans 15 amino acids. CDR3 residues: CASSLVGGGSQPQHF. CDR3 nucleotide sequence: TGTGCCAGCAGCTTAGTTGGGGGAGGGAGTCAGCCCCAGCATTTT.

The rearrangement uses TRBV28 and TRBJ1-4; D possibly corresponds to TRBD1 (5 bases). The V and J ends lost 8 bases and 6 bases respectively, with 16 bases between them. Germline V CDR1 and CDR2: MDHEN, SYDVKM. The CDR3 consists of 14 residues. The CDR3 DNA reads as TGTGCCAGCTGGGGTCGGGGGTACGATGAAAAACTGTTTTTT. It translates to CASWGRGYDEKLFF.

This sequence joins TRBV4-2 and TRBJ2-3, with TRBD1 as a possible D gene (6 bases). The CDR3 covers 17 residues. Germline CDR1 reads LGHNA; CDR2 reads YNFKEQ. V was pared by 0 bases and J by 1 base, with 14 bases between. CDR3 in amino acids: CASSQDRDTPRTDTQYF. The CDR3 nucleotides read TGTGCCAGCAGCCAAGACAGGGACACACCCCGCACAGATACGCAGTATTTT.

The V and J genes are TRBV5-6 and TRBJ2-7, with D perhaps TRBD1 (6 bases). V lost 4 bases and J lost 9, with 17 bases in between. Germline V CDR1 and CDR2: SGHDT, YYEEEE. The CDR3 consists of 13 residues. CDR3 DNA sequence: TGTGCCAGCAGCCTCGAACTCAGGGGCGGGCAGTACTTC. This encodes CASSLELRGGQYF.